The rows below give T cell receptor beta chains drawn from one sample of a study of cytomegalovirus exposure and HLA in healthy donors. Libraries were prepared by immunoSEQ multiplex PCR; TCRdb keeps only in-frame clonotypes and omits some of them. The top ten clones hold over 6.5% of a sample with more than 110,000 clones, roughly 70% of them seen once. Sample: PBMCs. The source is a man aged 25-45 years in good health and CMV-seronegative. Each CDR3 is given with its conserved first and last residue. Each record gives: clone size, V gene, CDR3 length, J gene, D gene, CDR3 protein, CDR3 DNA. A D gene is named only where the DNA matches it firmly. Only some rows state a clone size, as once, few, many or a class for expanded clones.

clone_size: .
v_call: TRBV2
cdr3_length: 15
j_call: TRBJ2-7
d_call: .
cdr3_aa: CASSEAAGEPYEQYF
cdr3_nt: TGTGCCAGCAGTGAAGCCGCCGGAGAGCCCTACGAGCAGTACTTC

clone_size: .
v_call: TRBV18
cdr3_length: 15
j_call: TRBJ1-5
d_call: .
cdr3_aa: CASSQTAYSNQPQHF
cdr3_nt: TGTGCCAGCTCTCAGACAGCTTATAGCAATCAGCCCCAGCATTTT

clone_size: .
v_call: TRBV7-2
cdr3_length: 16
j_call: TRBJ2-3
d_call: TRBD2
cdr3_aa: CASSPVGAGGAYTQYF
cdr3_nt: TGTGCCAGCAGCCCAGTAGGGGCGGGAGGAGCCTATACGCAGTATTTT

clone_size: .
v_call: TRBV5-4
cdr3_length: 14
j_call: TRBJ2-4
d_call: TRBD1
cdr3_aa: CASSLRTGRDIQYF
cdr3_nt: TGTGCCAGCAGCCTACGGACAGGGAGAGACATTCAGTACTTC

clone_size: .
v_call: TRBV27
cdr3_length: 17
j_call: TRBJ2-1
d_call: TRBD2
cdr3_aa: CASSPTSGRAGDNEQFF
cdr3_nt: TGTGCCAGCAGTCCAACTAGCGGGAGGGCCGGGGACAATGAGCAGTTCTTC

clone_size: once
v_call: TRBV5-6
cdr3_length: 15
j_call: TRBJ2-7
d_call: TRBD1
cdr3_aa: CASSPGQTILYEQYF
cdr3_nt: TGTGCCAGCAGCCCGGGACAGACGATTCTCTACGAGCAGTACTTC

clone_size: once
v_call: TRBV7-9
cdr3_length: 16
j_call: TRBJ1-2
d_call: .
cdr3_aa: CASSLLSGGGSDGYTF
cdr3_nt: TGTGCCAGCAGCTTATTATCTGGGGGCGGCTCGGATGGCTACACCTTC

clone_size: .
v_call: TRBV5-6
cdr3_length: 15
j_call: TRBJ2-3
d_call: TRBD1
cdr3_aa: CASSFDRGSTDTQYF
cdr3_nt: TGTGCCAGCAGCTTTGACAGGGGAAGCACAGATACGCAGTATTTT

clone_size: .
v_call: TRBV6-5
cdr3_length: 13
j_call: TRBJ1-5
d_call: TRBD1
cdr3_aa: CATTTGGGQPQHF
cdr3_nt: TGTGCCACAACAACAGGGGGAGGCCAGCCCCAGCATTTT

clone_size: .
v_call: TRBV19
cdr3_length: 16
j_call: TRBJ2-5
d_call: TRBD2
cdr3_aa: CATRTSGGHFQETQYF
cdr3_nt: TGTGCCACCCGGACTAGCGGGGGGCATTTCCAAGAGACCCAGTACTTC

clone_size: .
v_call: TRBV5-6
cdr3_length: 16
j_call: TRBJ2-3
d_call: TRBD1
cdr3_aa: CASSLDRGSSTDTQYF
cdr3_nt: TGTGCCAGCAGCTTGGACAGGGGATCTAGCACAGATACGCAGTATTTT

clone_size: .
v_call: TRBV5-4
cdr3_length: 14
j_call: TRBJ2-1
d_call: .
cdr3_aa: CASSLEGGDYEQFF
cdr3_nt: TGTGCCAGCAGCTTGGAAGGGGGAGACTATGAGCAGTTCTTC